These 18 T cell receptor beta chains were sequenced from one sample in a study of shared clonotypes between healthy human individuals. Clones were read by immunoSEQ multiplex PCR, and TCRdb kept only the in-frame ones, dropping some. The profile covers under 750,000 clones, with around 70% appearing a single time and more than 1.5% taken by the ten largest. Sequenced material: memory CD4+ T cells sorted from blood. Subset indicated: CD45RA-negative fraction. All receptors derive from a young woman in good health.

This clone showed up just a few times. This chain joins TRBV5-1 and TRBJ1-5; D might be TRBD1 (5 bases). The germline V gene encodes CDR1 SGHRS and CDR2 YFSETQ. V lost 0 bases and J 2 bases, leaving 12 bases between the germline ends. This CDR3 has 16 residues. CDR3 DNA sequence: TGCGCCAGCAGCTTGGGGGAGGCGGGGGGCAATCAGCCCCAGCATTTT. It encodes CASSLGEAGGNQPQHF.

V and J are TRBV7-6 and TRBJ2-1; the D gene is possibly TRBD1 (5 bases). V lost 1 base, J lost 3 bases, and 10 bases lay in between. Germline values: CDR1 SGHVS, CDR2 FNYEAQ. The CDR3 is 15 residues long. The CDR3 nucleotides are TGTGCCAGCAGCTTAGGTGACAGCAGCTACAATGAGCAGTTCTTC. This translates into CASSLGDSSYNEQFF.

The chain carries TRBV7-3 and TRBJ2-3; D might be TRBD2 (6 bases). Germline values: CDR1 SGHTA, CDR2 FQGTGA. The CDR3 is 15 amino acids. V shed 1 base and J shed 2 bases, with 10 bases lying between them. Here the CDR3 DNA reads TGTGCCAGCAGCTTAAGCGGGGTTCCCACAGATACGCAGTATTTT. Translating gives CASSLSGVPTDTQYF.

The gene calls are TRBV5-6 and TRBJ2-1; perhaps TRBD1 as D (5 bases). V was pared by 1 base and J by 4 bases, with 6 bases between. CDR1 and CDR2 from the germline V gene are SGHDT and YYEEEE. This CDR3 is 13 amino acids long. The CDR3 here is CASSLRTYNEQFF. CDR3 coding DNA: TGTGCCAGCAGCTTGCGGACATACAATGAGCAGTTCTTC.

This clone was seen at least ten times. The chain joins TRBV5-1 to TRBJ2-7, with D uncertain. Germline V gene sequence: CDR1 SGHRS, CDR2 YFSETQ. Between the trimmed V and J ends, which lost 0 bases and 6 bases, there was a span of 13 bases. This CDR3 comprises 14 residues. The DNA for the CDR3 is TGCGCCAGCAGCTTGGCCGAAGCCCGGGCCGAGCAGTACTTC. This gives the protein CASSLAEARAEQYF.

This clone was counted between two and nine times. The J gene is TRBJ2-4, the V gene TRBV5-1; no firm D call. V was trimmed by 0 bases and J by 4 bases, leaving 5 bases between them. The CDR3 extends over 13 amino acids. Per the germline V gene, CDR1 is SGHRS and CDR2 is YFSETQ. This CDR3 reads CASSLDGKNIQYF. CDR3 coding DNA: TGCGCCAGCAGCTTGGATGGAAAAAACATTCAGTACTTC.

The chain combines TRBV9 with TRBJ2-5; D is uncertain. This CDR3 spans 13 amino acids. The germline V gene encodes CDR1 SGDLS and CDR2 YYNGEE. The V and J ends lost 2 bases and 5 bases respectively, with 10 bases between them. In DNA form, the CDR3 reads TGTGCCAGCAGCGTTTCAAGTTTGGAGACCCAGTACTTC. It is translated as CASSVSSLETQYF. Using reference TRBV9 and TRBJ2-5 for the parts outside the CDR3, the full variable domain is DSGVTQTPKHLITATGQRVTLRCSPRSGDLSVYWYQQSLDQGLQFLIQYYNGEERAKGNILERFSAQQFPDLHSELNLSSLELGDSALYFCASSVSSLETQYFGPGTRLLVL.

The V call is TRBV7-2, the J call TRBJ2-1; unclear D gene. V was cut by 4 bases and J by 8 bases, with 18 bases left in between. Germline V gives CDR1 SGHTA, CDR2 FQGNSA. The CDR3 spans 15 residues. The CDR3 DNA is TGTGCCAGCAGCTCGCGACCAGACGGCGGCTATGAGCAGTTCTTC. Translating it yields CASSSRPDGGYEQFF.

The chain recombines TRBV30 with TRBJ2-3, with 12 bases lining up with TRBD2. CDR3 length: 17 amino acids. The junction had 8 bases not matched to a gene; V was cut back by 0 bases and J by 4 bases. CDR1 and CDR2 (germline): GTSNPN, SVGIG (reference sequence). The CDR3 loop is CAWSVGLTSGSADTQYF. CDR3 DNA sequence: TGTGCCTGGAGTGTAGGCCTGACTAGCGGGAGTGCAGATACGCAGTATTTT. The full variable domain, rest sourced from reference TRBV30 and TRBJ2-3, is SQTIHQWPATLVQPVGSPLSLECTVEGTSNPNLYWYRQAAGRGLQLLFYSVGIGQISSEVPQNLSASRPQDRQFILSSKKLLLSDSGFYLCAWSVGLTSGSADTQYFGPGTRLTVL.

The V and J genes are TRBV7-9 and TRBJ2-3; 12 bases fit TRBD2. The length of the CDR3 is 18 residues. Germline assignment: CDR1 SEHNR and CDR2 FQNEAQ (reference sequence). V lost 2 bases and J lost 6; bases outside the gene matches: 12. CDR3: CASSLYLAGGPSVDTQYF. The CDR3 DNA reads TGTGCCAGCAGCTTATATCTAGCGGGAGGGCCGAGTGTCGATACGCAGTATTTT.

The genes are TRBV28 and TRBJ1-5; no definite D call. Per germline, CDR1 MDHEN and CDR2 SYDVKM. Trimming stripped 8 bases from V and 5 bases from J, with 13 bases between. The CDR3 spans 13 residues. As DNA, the CDR3 is TGTGCCAGCCACAACGGGAGATATCAGCCCCAGCATTTT. The encoded protein is CASHNGRYQPQHF. The full variable domain, its missing parts supplied by reference TRBV28 and TRBJ1-5, is DVKVTQSSRYLVKRTGEKVFLECVQDMDHENMFWYRQDPGLGLRLIYFSYDVKMKEKGDIPEGYSVSREKKERFSLILESASTNQTSMYLCASHNGRYQPQHFGDGTRLSIL.

This clone was detected only once. The gene calls are TRBV6-6 and TRBJ2-5; TRBD1 matches at 8 bases. The better agreement between TRBJ2-7 and the DNA end casts doubt on the J call. The CDR3 runs 15 residues. The germline V gene has CDR1 MNHNY and CDR2 SVGAGI (reference sequence). CDR3 DNA sequence: TGTGCCAGCAGTTACGGACAGGGTCGGAGGTACGAGCAGTACTTC. It encodes CASSYGQGRRYEQYF.

This chain uses TRBV30 with TRBJ2-4; TRBD1 agrees at 8 bases. Germline-derived CDR1 and CDR2 are GTSNPN and SVGIG (reference sequence). The V gene end was trimmed by 6 bases and the J gene end by 8 bases; junction bases not matched to a gene: 12. The CDR3 has 14 amino acids. CDR3 region: CACRPQGAVDIQYF. CDR3 coding DNA: TGTGCCTGCCGACCCCAGGGGGCCGTGGACATTCAGTACTTC.

The chain recombines TRBV14 with TRBJ2-7, with no clear D. The germline V and J ends were trimmed by 5 bases and 1 base, with 18 bases remaining between them. The germline V gene encodes CDR1 SGHDN and CDR2 FVKESK. CDR3 length: 16 residues. CDR3 DNA: TGTGCCAGCAGCAAATCACTTCAGGTCGGGTCCTACGAGCAGTACTTC. It translates to CASSKSLQVGSYEQYF.

The chain joins TRBV13 to TRBJ2-5, with TRBD2 matching over 8 bases. TRBJ2-7 matches the DNA end more closely, so the J call is doubtful. The CDR3 runs 12 residues. CDR1 PRHDT and CDR2 FYEKMQ come from the germline V gene (reference sequence). CDR3 nucleotides: TGTGCCAGCGGACTAGCCAATGGCGAGCAGTACTTC. Protein product: CASGLANGEQYF.

The rearrangement uses TRBV18 and TRBJ2-1; D may be TRBD1 (5 bases). The CDR3 has 14 residues. CDR1 and CDR2 from the germline V gene are KGHSH and LQKENI. The V and J ends lost 2 bases and 3 bases respectively, with 8 bases between them. The CDR3 bases are TGTGCCAGCTCACCAAGCGACAGCTACAATGAGCAGTTCTTC. Translation gives CASSPSDSYNEQFF.

The chain has TRBV14 and TRBJ1-2, with no clear D. The V end was cut by 0 bases, the J end by 4 bases, with 9 bases between. Germline CDR1 SGHDN, CDR2 FVKESK. The CDR3 totals 14 residues. The CDR3 DNA sequence: TGTGCCAGCAGCCAAGATACCAGCGTCTATGGCTACACCTTC. This translates into CASSQDTSVYGYTF.

The chain couples TRBV18 to TRBJ1-2, with no clear D. CDR1 is KGHSH and CDR2 is LQKENI in the germline V gene. This CDR3 has 13 amino acids. V gave up 2 bases and J gave up 8 bases, with 12 bases separating them. For the CDR3, the DNA is TGTGCCAGCTCACCATCCCTTGAGAAGGGCTACACCTTC. Protein: CASSPSLEKGYTF. Using reference TRBV18 and TRBJ1-2 for the parts outside the CDR3, the full variable domain is NAGVMQNPRHLVRRRGQEARLRCSPMKGHSHVYWYRQLPEEGLKFMVYLQKENIIDESGMPKERFSAEFPKEGPSILRIQQVVRGDSAAYFCASSPSLEKGYTFGSGTRLTVV.